Below, 20 T cell receptor beta chains from the same sample are listed, as sequenced in a study of blood T cell repertoires in COVID-19 (dated by TCRdb to 2019 to 2021). Library preparation employed the immunoSEQ multiplex PCR assay. Not all clones reach the TCRdb copy of this immuneACCESS table, which keeps in-frame sequences only. Checked studies attribute under half of the gap to unresolved V genes and leave the rest unexplained. This sample is represented by 200,000 or so clones; 87% of them were singletons. Clones ranked in the top ten supply less than 14% of the sample. Sequencing was done on a sample of PBMCs or T cells enriched from blood (not recorded which). These receptors originate from a man aged 25 to 40 who had recovered from COVID-19.

The rearrangement uses TRBV12-5 and TRBJ2-2; D is undetermined. The CDR3 totals 15 residues. Germline V gives CDR1 LGHNT, CDR2 FRNRAP. Deletions cut 0 bases from V and 0 bases from J, with 5 bases between. CDR3 amino acids: CASGLVSANTGELFF. Written as DNA, the CDR3 is TGTGCTAGTGGTTTGGTATCTGCGAACACCGGGGAGCTGTTTTTT. Looking up the rest from reference TRBV12-5 and TRBJ2-2 gives the full variable domain: DARVTQTPRHKVTEMGQEVTMRCQPILGHNTVFWYRQTMMQGLELLAYFRNRAPLDDSGMPKDRFSAEMPDATLATLKIQPSEPRDSAVYFCASGLVSANTGELFFGEGSRLTVL.

There are a few counts of this clone. The chain joins TRBV23-1 to TRBJ1-1, with D hard to call. TRBV23-1 has ORF status, its function being uncertain. V lost 0 bases to trimming and J lost 1 base, with 9 bases between them. This CDR3 comprises 15 residues. CDR3 amino acids: CASSQSPRENTEAFF. In DNA form, the CDR3 reads TGCGCCAGCAGTCAATCGCCTCGGGAGAACACTGAAGCTTTCTTT.

The CDR3 bases are TGTGCCAGCACCGACAGAAACACCGGGGAGCTGTTTTTT. As protein: CASTDRNTGELFF. This chain links TRBV6-5 with TRBJ2-2, with D perhaps TRBD1 (5 bases). CDR3 length equals 13 residues. Germline V lookup: CDR1 MNHEY, CDR2 SVGAGI. Trimming pared 7 bases from V and 2 bases from J, leaving 8 bases between.

This chain links TRBV28 with TRBJ2-2; D may be TRBD1 (5 bases). V was pared by 5 bases and J by 1 base, with 14 bases between. The CDR3 totals 16 residues. The germline gives CDR1 MDHEN, CDR2 SYDVKM. The CDR3 nucleotides are TGTGCCAGCAGTGTAATCAGGACACTGAACACCGGGGAGCTGTTTTTT. It translates to CASSVIRTLNTGELFF.

The chain couples TRBV28 to TRBJ1-2; D gene uncertain. The CDR3 runs to 12 residues. The V gene's germline CDR1 is MDHEN and CDR2 SYDVKM. V was cut by 5 bases and J by 2 bases, with 6 bases left in between. For the CDR3, the DNA is TGTGCCAGCAGTGGGCCGAACTATGGCTACACCTTC. Its protein product is CASSGPNYGYTF.

V is TRBV7-2 and J is TRBJ2-3; 10 bases agree with TRBD2. CDR3 length equals 16 residues. V dropped 5 bases and J dropped 3; count of bases not matched to a gene: 8. Germline-derived CDR1 and CDR2 are SGHTA and FQGNSA. CDR3 coding DNA: TGTGCCAGCAGCCCGGGAGCGGGGGGGCCGACAGATACGCAGTATTTT. Translated, it gives CASSPGAGGPTDTQYF. The variable domain in full, completed from reference TRBV7-2 and TRBJ2-3, reads GAGVSQSPSNKVTEKGKDVELRCDPISGHTALYWYRQSLGQGLEFLIYFQGNSAPDKSGLPSDRFSAERTGGSVSTLTIQRTQQEDSAVYLCASSPGAGGPTDTQYFGPGTRLTVL.

J is TRBJ1-1 and V is TRBV28; tentative D call: TRBD1 (5 bases). V lost 4 bases and J lost 2, with 14 bases in between. CDR1 and CDR2 (germline): MDHEN, SYDVKM. This CDR3 comprises 15 residues. The DNA for the CDR3 is TGTGCCAGCAGTTCCCATGGAGGGGATAACACTGAAGCTTTCTTT. It is translated as CASSSHGGDNTEAFF.

The chain employs TRBV7-6 and TRBJ1-4; the D gene is possibly TRBD1 (5 bases). This CDR3 has 16 residues. Trimming stripped 5 bases from V and 0 bases from J, with 13 bases between. CDR1 and CDR2 from the germline V gene are SGHVS and FNYEAQ. CDR3 sequence reads: CASSPRDLATNEKLFF. DNA for the CDR3: TGTGCCAGCAGCCCCCGGGACTTAGCAACTAATGAAAAACTGTTTTTT.

This chain connects TRBV27 to TRBJ1-2; maybe TRBD1 (6 bases). V lost 5 bases and J lost 4, with 17 bases in between. CDR3 length: 15 amino acids. Germline-derived CDR1 and CDR2 are MNHEY and SMNVEV (reference sequence). The CDR3 sequence is CASSLKPDSSYGYTF. As DNA, the CDR3 is TGTGCCAGCAGTCTAAAACCGGACAGTAGCTATGGCTACACCTTC.

V gene TRBV7-2 combines with J gene TRBJ2-5, with 7 bases matching TRBD1. J was trimmed by 2 bases and V by 4 bases; bases with no gene match: 7. The CDR3 is 15 residues long. The germline CDR1 and CDR2 sequences are SGHTA and FQGNSA. As DNA, the CDR3 is TGTGCCAGCAGCTCAAAGACAGGGAATCAAGAGACCCAGTACTTC. It codes for CASSSKTGNQETQYF.

V and J are TRBV12-3 or TRBV12-4 and TRBJ1-5, with D unclear. The CDR3 totals 12 residues. Trimming stripped 2 bases from V and 6 bases from J, with 5 bases between. This CDR3 reads CASSLSRQPQHF. For the CDR3, the DNA is TGTGCCAGCAGTTTATCCCGTCAGCCCCAGCATTTT.

The gene calls are TRBV7-9 and TRBJ2-2; possible D gene TRBD1, 6 bases. This CDR3 has 15 amino acids. Trimming took 4 bases from V and 3 from J, leaving 12 bases between them. Germline loops: CDR1 SEHNR, CDR2 FQNEAQ (reference sequence). The CDR3 reads CASSSDRLYTGELFF. The CDR3 DNA reads TGTGCCAGCAGCTCAGACAGGTTATACACCGGGGAGCTGTTTTTT.

CDR3 loop: CASVGLAGTGELFF. For the CDR3, the DNA is TGTGCCAGCGTGGGACTAGCGGGGACCGGGGAGCTGTTTTTT. This chain uses TRBV28 with TRBJ2-2; 13 bases are a match to TRBD2. CDR3 length equals 14 residues. The ends lost 8 bases at V and 5 bases at J; junction bases unmatched: 2. The germline gives CDR1 MDHEN, CDR2 SYDVKM.

CDR3 residues: CASSLSGVIAYEQYF. Here the CDR3 DNA reads TGTGCCAGCAGCTTGTCAGGGGTAATCGCCTACGAGCAGTACTTC. This rearrangement joins TRBV5-4 to TRBJ2-7; TRBD1 might be the D (6 bases). The length of the CDR3 is 15 residues. CDR1 and CDR2 (germline): SGHNT, YYREEE (reference sequence). Trimming took 1 base from V and 2 from J, leaving 13 bases between them.

The J gene is TRBJ1-2, the V gene TRBV24-1, with 8 bases fitting TRBD1. With 4 bases clipped from V and 7 bases from J, the junction kept 7 bases outside the gene matches. Germline V CDR1 and CDR2: KGHDR, SFDVKD. CDR3 length equals 14 residues. CDR3 DNA: TGTGCCACCAGTGACCCCGGGACAGGCTTTGGCTACACCTTC. As protein: CATSDPGTGFGYTF.

The chain combines TRBV19 with TRBJ2-2; TRBD1 matches 10 bases. The CDR3 totals 17 residues. Germline V gives CDR1 LNHDA, CDR2 SQIVND (reference sequence). V was clipped by 6 bases and J by 4 bases; unmatched bases: 11. Written as DNA, the CDR3 is TGTGCCAGTAGACGGGGGGGGACAGGGGACACCACCGGGGAGCTGTTTTTT. It encodes CASRRGGTGDTTGELFF.

The chain is built from TRBV11-2 and TRBJ1-5; TRBD1 matches at 7 bases. CDR3 length: 19 residues. Germline CDR1 and CDR2: SGHAT and FQNNGV. The junction had 22 bases not matched to a gene; V was cut back by 5 bases and J by 6 bases. The CDR3 DNA reads TGTGCCAGCAGCCCCGGTTCCGTAGGGACAGAGGGGATTGTTCAGCCCCAGCATTTT. It codes for CASSPGSVGTEGIVQPQHF.

CDR3 residues: CASSWLPNYGYTF. The CDR3 DNA reads TGTGCCAGCAGTTGGCTTCCTAACTATGGCTACACCTTC. The gene calls are TRBV12-3 or TRBV12-4 and TRBJ1-2; D remains unclear. The CDR3 length is 13 residues. The V and J ends lost 4 bases and 0 bases respectively, with 6 bases between them.

This sequence joins TRBV7-9 and TRBJ2-5; TRBD2 matches at 12 bases. V shed 3 bases and J 3 bases; nucleotides not matched to a gene: 5. The CDR3 sequence is 16 residues long. Germline V gene sequence: CDR1 SEHNR, CDR2 FQNEAQ (reference sequence). CDR3 DNA sequence: TGTGCCAGCAGCTTTTCACTAGCGGGGGGAGAAGAGACCCAGTACTTC. Its translation: CASSFSLAGGEETQYF.

The chain couples TRBV6-5 to TRBJ2-7; no definite D call. Germline values: CDR1 MNHEY, CDR2 SVGAGI. V dropped 2 bases and J dropped 1 base, with 6 bases sitting between them. CDR3 length: 13 amino acids. In DNA form, the CDR3 reads TGTGCCAGCAGTTACCACGGGTCCTACGAGCAGTACTTC. This sequence encodes CASSYHGSYEQYF.